This is a list of T cell receptor beta chains from one sample in a study of PD-1 blockade in classical Hodgkin lymphoma. Profiling relied on immunoSEQ multiplex PCR, and the TCRdb table lists in-frame clones only, not all of them. The table has 11,000 to 15,000 clones, roughly 77% seen once. The sample here was peripheral blood mononuclear cells (PBMCs), taken at baseline. The receptors derive from a human donor with classical Hodgkin lymphoma. Each CDR3 is given with its conserved first and last residue. Fields, in order: D gene, clone size, V gene, J gene, CDR3 DNA, CDR3 protein. D genes are given only for firm matches. Size is omitted from some rows. Given values are once, few, many or a class for expanded clones.

>TRBD2|NA|TRBV4-3|TRBJ2-3
TGCGCCAGCAGCCAAGATCTTACTAGCGGAGACACAGATACGCAGTATTTT
CASSQDLTSGDTDTQYF
>NA|NA|TRBV4-3|TRBJ2-7
TGCGCCAGCAGCCAAGAAGTTGGAAGACTTGGCGAGCAGTACTTC
CASSQEVGRLGEQYF
>NA|NA|TRBV4-1|TRBJ2-7
TGCGCCAGCAGCCAAGATTTAGTAGACACTAGGAGCTCCTACGAGCAGTACTTC
CASSQDLVDTRSSYEQYF
>NA|NA|TRBV6-5|TRBJ2-7
TGTGCCAGCAGTTTCCGTTCCCGGAGGACCGAGCAGTACTTC
CASSFRSRRTEQYF
>NA|NA|TRBV5-8|TRBJ2-7
TGTGCCAGCAGCCAGTGGGGCTCCCACGAGCAGTACTTC
CASSQWGSHEQYF
>NA|NA|TRBV19|TRBJ2-3
TGTGCCAGTAGTGCGCAGGGAACAGATACGCAGTATTTT
CASSAQGTDTQYF
>NA|NA|TRBV6-4|TRBJ2-1
TGTGCCAGCAGTGTATCGTGGGGGGGCGTAGGATCGTCCTACAATGAGCAGTTCTTC
CASSVSWGGVGSSYNEQFF
>TRBD1|NA|TRBV6-5|TRBJ2-7
TGTGCCAGCAGGGACAGGTTCAGCTCCTACGAGCAGTACTTC
CASRDRFSSYEQYF
>TRBD1|NA|TRBV5-6|TRBJ2-5
TGTGCCAGCAGCCGACAGGGCCGGATGGCCCAGTACTTC
CASSRQGRMAQYF
>NA|NA|TRBV10-3|TRBJ1-2
TGTGCCATCAGTGATGGAGGGGCCTATGGCTACACCTTC
CAISDGGAYGYTF
>NA|NA|TRBV7-2|TRBJ2-3
TGTGCCAGCAGCCCCCGGACGGGGGGCGGGGATACGCAGTATTTT
CASSPRTGGGDTQYF
>NA|NA|TRBV7-2|TRBJ1-2
TGTGCCAGCAGCTCCCCGGGGGCGTTTTGGGGCTACACCTTC
CASSSPGAFWGYTF
>NA|NA|TRBV5-5|TRBJ1-2
TGTGCCAGCAGCGATGAGCCTTCCTATGGCTACACCTTC
CASSDEPSYGYTF
>TRBD2|NA|TRBV19|TRBJ2-5
TGTGCCACCTCCTGGACTAGTCGGGAGACCCAGTACTTC
CATSWTSRETQYF
>NA|NA|TRBV6-4|TRBJ2-6
TGTGCCAGCAGCGAGGACAGCTCTGGGGCCAACGTCCTGACTTTC
CASSEDSSGANVLTF
>NA|few|TRBV6-1|TRBJ2-2
TGTGCCAGCAGTGAAGCGGACACCGGGGAGCTGTTTTTT
CASSEADTGELFF
>NA|NA|TRBV7-2|TRBJ1-5
TGTGCCAGCAGCTTAGTATCAACGGGTAGGCAGCCCCAGCATTTT
CASSLVSTGRQPQHF
>TRBD1|NA|TRBV7-2|TRBJ2-7
TGTGCCAGCAGCTTAGAATTTGGGGACAGGGACGAGCAGTACTTC
CASSLEFGDRDEQYF
>NA|NA|TRBV19|TRBJ1-5
TGTGCCAGTAGTATAGTTGGCTCTCGTCAGCCCCAGCATTTT
CASSIVGSRQPQHF
>NA|NA|TRBV6-6|TRBJ2-5
TGTGCCACCCGACAATCGGGACAAGAGACCCAGTACTTC
CATRQSGQETQYF
>TRBD1|NA|TRBV6-9|TRBJ1-5
TGTGCCAGCAGAACGGGACAGGGGGCCAATCAGCCCCAGCATTTT
CASRTGQGANQPQHF
>TRBD2|NA|TRBV18|TRBJ2-1
TGTGCCAGCTCACCACAGCGGGGGGCCTACAATGAGCAGTTCTTC
CASSPQRGAYNEQFF